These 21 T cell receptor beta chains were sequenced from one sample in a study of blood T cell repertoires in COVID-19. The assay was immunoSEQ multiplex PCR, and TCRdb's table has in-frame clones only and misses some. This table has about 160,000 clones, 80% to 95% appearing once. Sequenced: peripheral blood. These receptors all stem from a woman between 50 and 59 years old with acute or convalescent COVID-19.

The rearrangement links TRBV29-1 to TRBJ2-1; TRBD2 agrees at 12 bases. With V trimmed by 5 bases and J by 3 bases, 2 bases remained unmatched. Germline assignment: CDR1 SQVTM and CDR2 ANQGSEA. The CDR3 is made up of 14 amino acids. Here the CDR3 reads CSVQTSGSYNEQFF. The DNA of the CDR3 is TGCAGCGTTCAGACTAGCGGGAGCTACAATGAGCAGTTCTTC.

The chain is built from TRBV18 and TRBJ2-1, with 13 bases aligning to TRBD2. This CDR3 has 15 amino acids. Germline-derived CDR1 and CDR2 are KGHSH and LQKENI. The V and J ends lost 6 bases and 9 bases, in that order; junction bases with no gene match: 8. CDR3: CASSSTSGRVGEQFF. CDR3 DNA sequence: TGTGCCAGCTCCTCTACTAGCGGGAGGGTTGGTGAGCAGTTCTTC.

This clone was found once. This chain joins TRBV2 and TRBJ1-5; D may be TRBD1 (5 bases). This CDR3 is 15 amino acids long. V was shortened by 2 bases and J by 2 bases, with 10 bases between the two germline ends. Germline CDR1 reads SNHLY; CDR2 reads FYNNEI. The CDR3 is CASSEWGTGNQPQHF. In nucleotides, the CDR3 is TGTGCCAGCAGTGAATGGGGCACTGGCAATCAGCCCCAGCATTTT.

CDR3 sequence: CASSLDIPGELFF. CDR3 DNA: TGCGCCAGCAGCTTGGATATTCCCGGGGAGCTGTTTTTT. This chain joins TRBV5-1 and TRBJ2-2, with unresolved D. Between the trimmed V and J ends, which lost 0 bases and 6 bases, there was a span of 6 bases. The CDR3 loop spans 13 amino acids. CDR1 is SGHRS, CDR2 YFSETQ, per germline.

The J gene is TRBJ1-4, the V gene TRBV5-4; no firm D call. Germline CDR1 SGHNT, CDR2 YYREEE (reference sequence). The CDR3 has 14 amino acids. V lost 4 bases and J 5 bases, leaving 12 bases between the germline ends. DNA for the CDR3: TGTGCCAGCAGCCTGAGCAGCGGGAATGAAAAACTGTTTTTT. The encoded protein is CASSLSSGNEKLFF.

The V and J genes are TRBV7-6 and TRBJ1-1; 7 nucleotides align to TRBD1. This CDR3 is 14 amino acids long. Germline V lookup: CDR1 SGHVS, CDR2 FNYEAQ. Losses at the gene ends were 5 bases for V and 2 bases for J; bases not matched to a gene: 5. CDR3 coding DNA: TGTGCCAGCAGCACAGGGACAGTAAACACTGAAGCTTTCTTT. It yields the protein CASSTGTVNTEAFF.

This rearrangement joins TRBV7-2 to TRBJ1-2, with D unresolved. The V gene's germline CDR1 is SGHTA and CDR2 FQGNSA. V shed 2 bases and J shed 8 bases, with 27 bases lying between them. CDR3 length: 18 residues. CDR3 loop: CASSLSFYPAAQGGGYTF. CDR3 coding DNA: TGTGCCAGCAGCTTATCCTTTTATCCAGCGGCCCAAGGCGGGGGCTACACCTTC.

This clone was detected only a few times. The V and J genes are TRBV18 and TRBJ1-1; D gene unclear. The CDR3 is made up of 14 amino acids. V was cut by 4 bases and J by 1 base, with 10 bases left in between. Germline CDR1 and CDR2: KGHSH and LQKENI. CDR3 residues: CASSLRGWNTEAFF. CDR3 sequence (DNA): TGTGCCAGCTCACTAAGAGGGTGGAACACTGAAGCTTTCTTT.

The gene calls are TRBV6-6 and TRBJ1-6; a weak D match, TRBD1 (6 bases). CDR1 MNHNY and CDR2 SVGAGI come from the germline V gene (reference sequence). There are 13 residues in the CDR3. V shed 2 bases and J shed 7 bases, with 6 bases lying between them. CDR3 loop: CASSYGQNSPLHF. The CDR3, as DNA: TGTGCCAGCAGTTACGGACAGAATTCACCCCTCCACTTT.

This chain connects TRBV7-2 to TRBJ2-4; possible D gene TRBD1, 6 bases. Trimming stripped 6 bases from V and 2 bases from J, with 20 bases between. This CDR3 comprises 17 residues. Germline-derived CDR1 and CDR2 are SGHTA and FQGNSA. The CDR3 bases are TGTGCCAGCAGGCGTGAGATACAGGGAAAGTCCAAAAACATTCAGTACTTC. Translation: CASRREIQGKSKNIQYF.

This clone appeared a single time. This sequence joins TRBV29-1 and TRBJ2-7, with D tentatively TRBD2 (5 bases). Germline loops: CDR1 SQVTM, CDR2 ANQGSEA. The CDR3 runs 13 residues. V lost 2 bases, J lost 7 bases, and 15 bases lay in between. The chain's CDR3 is CSVEPGYSREQYF. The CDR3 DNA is TGCAGCGTTGAACCGGGATATTCAAGGGAGCAGTACTTC.

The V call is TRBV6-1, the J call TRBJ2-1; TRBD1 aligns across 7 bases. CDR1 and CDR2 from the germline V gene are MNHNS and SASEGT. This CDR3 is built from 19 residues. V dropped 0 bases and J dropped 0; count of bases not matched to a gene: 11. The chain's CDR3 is CASSEAGWDSGPSYNEQFF. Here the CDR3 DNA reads TGTGCCAGCAGTGAAGCGGGGTGGGACAGCGGACCCTCCTACAATGAGCAGTTCTTC.

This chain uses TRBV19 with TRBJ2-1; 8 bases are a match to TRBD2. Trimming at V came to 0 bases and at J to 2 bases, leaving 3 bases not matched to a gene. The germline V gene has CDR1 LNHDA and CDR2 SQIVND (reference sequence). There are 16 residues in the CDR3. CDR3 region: CASSIEASGPYNEQFF. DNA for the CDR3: TGTGCCAGTAGTATAGAAGCTAGCGGGCCCTACAATGAGCAGTTCTTC.

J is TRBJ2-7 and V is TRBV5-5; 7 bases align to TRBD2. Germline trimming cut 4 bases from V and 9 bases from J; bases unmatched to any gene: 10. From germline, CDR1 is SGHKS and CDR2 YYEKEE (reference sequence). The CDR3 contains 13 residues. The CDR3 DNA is TGTGCCAGCAGCCCCCTCGGGGGGATTGGGCAGTACTTC. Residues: CASSPLGGIGQYF.

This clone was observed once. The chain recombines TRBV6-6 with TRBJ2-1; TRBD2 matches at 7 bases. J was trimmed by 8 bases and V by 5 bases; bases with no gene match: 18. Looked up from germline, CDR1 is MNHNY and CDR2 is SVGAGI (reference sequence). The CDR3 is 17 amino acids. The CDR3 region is CASSPVPWREISYEQFF. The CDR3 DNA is TGTGCCAGCAGTCCTGTTCCCTGGCGGGAGATATCCTATGAGCAGTTCTTC.

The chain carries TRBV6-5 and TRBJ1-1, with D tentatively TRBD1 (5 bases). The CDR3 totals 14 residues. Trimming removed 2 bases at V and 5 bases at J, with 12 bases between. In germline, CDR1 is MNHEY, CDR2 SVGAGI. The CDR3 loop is CASSYLGGRTEAFF. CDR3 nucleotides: TGTGCCAGCAGTTACCTCGGGGGGAGGACTGAAGCTTTCTTT.

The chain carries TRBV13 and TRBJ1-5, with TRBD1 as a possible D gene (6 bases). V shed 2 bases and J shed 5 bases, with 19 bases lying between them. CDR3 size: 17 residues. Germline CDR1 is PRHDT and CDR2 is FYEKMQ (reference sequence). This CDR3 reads CASSLRVGGQVDQPQHF. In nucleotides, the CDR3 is TGTGCCAGCAGCTTACGAGTCGGGGGGCAAGTCGATCAGCCCCAGCATTTT.

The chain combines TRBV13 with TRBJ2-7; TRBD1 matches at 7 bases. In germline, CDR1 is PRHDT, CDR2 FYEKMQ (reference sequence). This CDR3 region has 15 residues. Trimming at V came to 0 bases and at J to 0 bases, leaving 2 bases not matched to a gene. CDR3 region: CASSLGDRVSYEQYF. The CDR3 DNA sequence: TGTGCCAGCAGCTTAGGCGACAGGGTCTCCTACGAGCAGTACTTC.

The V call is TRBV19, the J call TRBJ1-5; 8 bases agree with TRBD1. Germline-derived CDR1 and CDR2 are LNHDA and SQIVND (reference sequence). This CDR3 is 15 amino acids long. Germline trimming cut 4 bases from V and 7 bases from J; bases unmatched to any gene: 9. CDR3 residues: CASSTSGGGRQPQHF. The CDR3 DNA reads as TGTGCCAGTAGTACATCAGGGGGCGGGAGACAGCCCCAGCATTTT.

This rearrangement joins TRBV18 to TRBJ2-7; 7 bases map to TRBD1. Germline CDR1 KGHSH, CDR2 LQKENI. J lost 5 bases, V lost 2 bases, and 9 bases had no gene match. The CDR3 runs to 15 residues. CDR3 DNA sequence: TGTGCCAGCTCACCAAGTATAGACAGGGCCCACGAGCAGTACTTC. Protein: CASSPSIDRAHEQYF.

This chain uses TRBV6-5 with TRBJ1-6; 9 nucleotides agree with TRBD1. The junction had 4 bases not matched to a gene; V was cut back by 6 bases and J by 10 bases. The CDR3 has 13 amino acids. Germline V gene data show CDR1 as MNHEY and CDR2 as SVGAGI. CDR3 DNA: TGTGCCAGCAGACGGGACAGGGACTCACCCCTCCACTTT. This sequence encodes CASRRDRDSPLHF.